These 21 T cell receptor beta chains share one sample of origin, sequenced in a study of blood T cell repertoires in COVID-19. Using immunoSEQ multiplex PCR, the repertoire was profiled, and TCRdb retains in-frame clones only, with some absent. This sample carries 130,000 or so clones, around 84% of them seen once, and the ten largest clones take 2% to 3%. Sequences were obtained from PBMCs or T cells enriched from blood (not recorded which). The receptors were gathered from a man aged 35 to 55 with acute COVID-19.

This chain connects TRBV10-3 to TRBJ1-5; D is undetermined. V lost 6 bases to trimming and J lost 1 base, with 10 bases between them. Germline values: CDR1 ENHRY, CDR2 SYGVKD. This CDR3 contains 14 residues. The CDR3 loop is CAISQTESNQPQHF. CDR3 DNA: TGTGCCATCAGCCAAACGGAGAGCAATCAGCCCCAGCATTTT.

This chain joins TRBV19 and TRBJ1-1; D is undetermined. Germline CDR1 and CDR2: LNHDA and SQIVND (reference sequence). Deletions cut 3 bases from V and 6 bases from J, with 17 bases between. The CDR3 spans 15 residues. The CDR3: CASSISPTGKAEAFF. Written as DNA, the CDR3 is TGTGCCAGTAGTATCTCACCCACGGGTAAGGCTGAAGCTTTCTTT.

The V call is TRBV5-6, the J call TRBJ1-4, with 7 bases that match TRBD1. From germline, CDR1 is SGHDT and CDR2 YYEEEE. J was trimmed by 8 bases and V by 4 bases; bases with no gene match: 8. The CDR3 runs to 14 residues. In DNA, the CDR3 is TGTGCCAGCAGCGCAGGGGGAAATGAGGAAAAACTGTTTTTT. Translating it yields CASSAGGNEEKLFF.

The CDR3 is CASSRRDSAYSNQPQHF. In nucleotides, the CDR3 is TGTGCCAGCAGCCGAAGGGACAGCGCGTATAGCAATCAGCCCCAGCATTTT. The J gene is TRBJ1-5, the V gene TRBV7-3; TRBD1 agrees at 7 bases. Germline trimming cut 5 bases from V and 0 bases from J; bases unmatched to any gene: 10. The germline CDR1 and CDR2 sequences are SGHTA and FQGTGA. CDR3 length: 17 amino acids.

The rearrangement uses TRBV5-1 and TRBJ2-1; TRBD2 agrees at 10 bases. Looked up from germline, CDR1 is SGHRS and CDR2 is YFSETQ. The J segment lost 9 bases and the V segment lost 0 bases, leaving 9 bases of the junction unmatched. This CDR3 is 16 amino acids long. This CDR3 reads CASSLVIAGGGFEQFF. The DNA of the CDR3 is TGCGCCAGCAGCTTGGTGATAGCGGGGGGTGGTTTTGAGCAGTTCTTC. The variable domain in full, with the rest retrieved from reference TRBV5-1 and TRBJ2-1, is KAGVTQTPRYLIKTRGQQVTLSCSPISGHRSVSWYQQTPGQGLQFLFEYFSETQRNKGNFPGRFSGRQFSNSRSEMNVSTLELGDSALYLCASSLVIAGGGFEQFFGPGTRLTVL.

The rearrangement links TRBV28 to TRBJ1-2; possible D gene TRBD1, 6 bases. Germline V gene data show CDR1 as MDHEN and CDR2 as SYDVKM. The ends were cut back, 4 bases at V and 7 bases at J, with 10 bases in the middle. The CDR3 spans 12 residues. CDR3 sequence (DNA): TGTGCCAGCAGTTACAGGGATCGTGGCTACACCTTC. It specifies CASSYRDRGYTF.

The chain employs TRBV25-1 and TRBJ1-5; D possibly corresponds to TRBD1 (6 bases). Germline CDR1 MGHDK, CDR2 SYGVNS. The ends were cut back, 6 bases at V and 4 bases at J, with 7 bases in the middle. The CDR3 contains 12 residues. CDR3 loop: CASRQGNQPQHF. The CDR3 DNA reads TGTGCCAGCAGGCAGGGGAATCAGCCCCAGCATTTT.

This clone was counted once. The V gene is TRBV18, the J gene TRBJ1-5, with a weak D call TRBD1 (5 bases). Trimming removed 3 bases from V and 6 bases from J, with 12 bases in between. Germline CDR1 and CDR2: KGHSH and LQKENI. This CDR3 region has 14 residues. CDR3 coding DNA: TGTGCCAGCTCACCCAGCAGGGAGGGTCAGCCCCAGCATTTT. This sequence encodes CASSPSREGQPQHF. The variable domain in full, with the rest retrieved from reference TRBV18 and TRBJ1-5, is NAGVMQNPRHLVRRRGQEARLRCSPMKGHSHVYWYRQLPEEGLKFMVYLQKENIIDESGMPKERFSAEFPKEGPSILRIQQVVRGDSAAYFCASSPSREGQPQHFGDGTRLSIL.

The CDR3 here is CASSSTGTGQGYTF. CDR3 nucleotides: TGCGCCAGCAGCTCGACCGGGACAGGGCAGGGCTACACCTTC. This sequence joins TRBV5-1 and TRBJ1-2, with 9 bases fitting TRBD1. Germline V gene lookup returns CDR1 SGHRS and CDR2 YFSETQ. This CDR3 is 14 amino acids long. The ends lost 3 bases at V and 8 bases at J; junction bases unmatched: 8.

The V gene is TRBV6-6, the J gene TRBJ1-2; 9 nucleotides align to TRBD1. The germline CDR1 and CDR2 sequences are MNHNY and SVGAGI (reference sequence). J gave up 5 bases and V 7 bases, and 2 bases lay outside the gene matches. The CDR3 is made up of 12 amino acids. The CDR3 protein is CASTGTGYGYTF. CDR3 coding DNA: TGTGCCAGCACCGGGACAGGGTATGGCTACACCTTC.

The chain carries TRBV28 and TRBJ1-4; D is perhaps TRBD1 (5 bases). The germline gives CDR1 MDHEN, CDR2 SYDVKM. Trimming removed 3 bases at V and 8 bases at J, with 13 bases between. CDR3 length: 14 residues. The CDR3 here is CASSLGRVGEKLFF. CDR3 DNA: TGTGCCAGCAGTTTGGGCAGGGTAGGAGAAAAACTGTTTTTT.

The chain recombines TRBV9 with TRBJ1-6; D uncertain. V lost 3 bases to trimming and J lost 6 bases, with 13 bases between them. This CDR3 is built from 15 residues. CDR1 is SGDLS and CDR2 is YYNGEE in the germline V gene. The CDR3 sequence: CASSGRSAFNSPLHF. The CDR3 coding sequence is TGTGCCAGCAGCGGGAGGTCAGCTTTTAATTCACCCCTCCACTTT.

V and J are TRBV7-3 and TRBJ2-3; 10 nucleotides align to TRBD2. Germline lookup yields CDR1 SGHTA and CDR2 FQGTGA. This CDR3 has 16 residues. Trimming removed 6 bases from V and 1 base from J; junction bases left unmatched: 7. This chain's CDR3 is CASRKGLAGGTDTQYF. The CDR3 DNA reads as TGTGCCAGCAGAAAAGGGCTAGCGGGGGGCACAGATACGCAGTATTTT.

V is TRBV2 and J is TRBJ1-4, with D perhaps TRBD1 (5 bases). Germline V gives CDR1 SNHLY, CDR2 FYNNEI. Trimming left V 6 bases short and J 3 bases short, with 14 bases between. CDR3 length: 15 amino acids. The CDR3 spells CASSGGAVPNEKLFF. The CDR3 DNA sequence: TGTGCCAGCAGCGGAGGGGCCGTGCCTAATGAAAAACTGTTTTTT.

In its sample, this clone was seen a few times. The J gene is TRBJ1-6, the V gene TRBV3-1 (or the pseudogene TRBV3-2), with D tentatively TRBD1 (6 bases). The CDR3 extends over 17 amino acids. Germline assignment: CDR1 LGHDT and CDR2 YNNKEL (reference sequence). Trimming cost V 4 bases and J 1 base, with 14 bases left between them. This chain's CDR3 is CASSPTLGTSYNSPLHF. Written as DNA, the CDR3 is TGTGCCAGCAGCCCGACATTAGGGACATCCTATAATTCACCCCTCCACTTT.

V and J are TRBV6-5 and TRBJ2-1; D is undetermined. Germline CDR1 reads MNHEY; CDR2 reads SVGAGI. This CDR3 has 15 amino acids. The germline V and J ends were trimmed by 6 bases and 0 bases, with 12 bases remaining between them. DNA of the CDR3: TGTGCCAGCAGGCTAGGATATTCCTCCTACAATGAGCAGTTCTTC. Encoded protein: CASRLGYSSYNEQFF.

This CDR3 reads CASSPSGTVGHEQYF. CDR3 DNA sequence: TGTGCCAGCAGCCCCTCCGGGACAGTGGGCCACGAGCAGTACTTC. The rearrangement uses TRBV11-2 and TRBJ2-7; 7 bases agree with TRBD1. In germline, CDR1 is SGHAT, CDR2 FQNNGV. Trimming removed 5 bases from V and 5 bases from J; junction bases left unmatched: 12. The CDR3 extends over 15 amino acids.

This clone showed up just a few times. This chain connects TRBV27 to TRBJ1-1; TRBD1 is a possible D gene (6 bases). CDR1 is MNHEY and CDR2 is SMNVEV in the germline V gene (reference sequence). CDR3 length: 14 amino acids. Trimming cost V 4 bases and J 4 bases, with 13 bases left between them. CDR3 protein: CASSYQGLGTEAFF. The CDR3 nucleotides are TGTGCCAGCAGTTATCAGGGGCTGGGCACTGAAGCTTTCTTT.

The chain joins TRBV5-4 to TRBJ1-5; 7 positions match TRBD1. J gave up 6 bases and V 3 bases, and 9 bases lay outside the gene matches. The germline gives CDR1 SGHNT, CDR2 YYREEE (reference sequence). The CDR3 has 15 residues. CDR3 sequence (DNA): TGTGCCAGCAGCTCAAACGGACAGGTGGGTCAGCCCCAGCATTTT. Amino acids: CASSSNGQVGQPQHF.

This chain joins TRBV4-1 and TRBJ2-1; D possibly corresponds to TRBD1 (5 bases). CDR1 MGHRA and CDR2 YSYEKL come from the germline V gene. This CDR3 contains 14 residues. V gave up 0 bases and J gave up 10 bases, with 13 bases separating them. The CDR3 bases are TGCGCCAGCAGCCAAGATTTAAGACAGTCGGAGCAGTTCTTC. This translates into CASSQDLRQSEQFF.

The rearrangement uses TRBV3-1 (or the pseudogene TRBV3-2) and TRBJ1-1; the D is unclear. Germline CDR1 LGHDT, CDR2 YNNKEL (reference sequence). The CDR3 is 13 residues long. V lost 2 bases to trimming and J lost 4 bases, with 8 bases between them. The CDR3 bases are TGTGCCAGCAGCCAAAGGGAGAGCACTGAAGCTTTCTTT. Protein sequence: CASSQRESTEAFF.